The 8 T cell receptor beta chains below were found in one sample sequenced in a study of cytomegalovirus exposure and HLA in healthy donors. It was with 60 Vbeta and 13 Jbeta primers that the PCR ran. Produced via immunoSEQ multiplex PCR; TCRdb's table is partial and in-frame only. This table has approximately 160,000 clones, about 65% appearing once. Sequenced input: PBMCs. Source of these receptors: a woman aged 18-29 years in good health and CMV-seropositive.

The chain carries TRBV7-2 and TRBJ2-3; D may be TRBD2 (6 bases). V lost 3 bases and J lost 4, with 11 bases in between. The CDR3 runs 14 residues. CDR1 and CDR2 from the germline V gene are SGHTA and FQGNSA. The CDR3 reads CASSLPRLADTQYF. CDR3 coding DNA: TGTGCCAGCAGCTTGCCAAGACTAGCAGATACGCAGTATTTT.

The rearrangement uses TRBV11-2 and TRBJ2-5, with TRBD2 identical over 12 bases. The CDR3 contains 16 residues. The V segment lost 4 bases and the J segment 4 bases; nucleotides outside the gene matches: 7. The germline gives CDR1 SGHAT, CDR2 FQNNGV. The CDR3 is CASSSSLAGGLETQYF. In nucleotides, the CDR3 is TGTGCCAGCAGCTCAAGCCTAGCGGGAGGGCTAGAGACCCAGTACTTC.

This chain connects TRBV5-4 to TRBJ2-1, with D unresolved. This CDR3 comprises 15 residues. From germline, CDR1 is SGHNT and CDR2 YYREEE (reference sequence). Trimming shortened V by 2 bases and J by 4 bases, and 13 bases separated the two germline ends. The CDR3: CASSFTRLYYNEQFF. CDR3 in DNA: TGTGCCAGCAGCTTCACCCGACTCTATTACAATGAGCAGTTCTTC.

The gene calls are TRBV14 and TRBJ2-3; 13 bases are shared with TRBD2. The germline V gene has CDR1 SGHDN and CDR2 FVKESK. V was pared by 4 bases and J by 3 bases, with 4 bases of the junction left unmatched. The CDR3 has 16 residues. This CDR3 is CASSLSGLAGTDTQYF. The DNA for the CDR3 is TGTGCCAGCAGCCTATCGGGACTAGCGGGGACAGATACGCAGTATTTT.

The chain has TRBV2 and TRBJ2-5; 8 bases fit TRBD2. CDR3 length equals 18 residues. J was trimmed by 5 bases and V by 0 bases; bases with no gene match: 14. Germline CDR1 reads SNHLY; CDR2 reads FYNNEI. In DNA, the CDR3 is TGTGCCAGCAGTGAAGCGCAAGGACTAGCAATCAGTGGGGAGACCCAGTACTTC. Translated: CASSEAQGLAISGETQYF.

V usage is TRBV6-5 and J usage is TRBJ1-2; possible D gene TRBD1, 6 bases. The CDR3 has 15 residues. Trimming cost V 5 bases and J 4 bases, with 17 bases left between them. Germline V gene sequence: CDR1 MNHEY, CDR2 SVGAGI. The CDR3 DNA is TGTGCCAGCAGTCCCAACAGGGACCGCGTCTATGGCTACACCTTC. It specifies CASSPNRDRVYGYTF.

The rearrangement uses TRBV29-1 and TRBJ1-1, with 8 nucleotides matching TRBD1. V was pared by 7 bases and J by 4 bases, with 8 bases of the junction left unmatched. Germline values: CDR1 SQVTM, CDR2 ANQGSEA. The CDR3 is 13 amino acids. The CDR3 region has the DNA TGCAGCGCCGACACAGGGGGGGGCACTGAAGCTTTCTTT. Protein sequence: CSADTGGGTEAFF.

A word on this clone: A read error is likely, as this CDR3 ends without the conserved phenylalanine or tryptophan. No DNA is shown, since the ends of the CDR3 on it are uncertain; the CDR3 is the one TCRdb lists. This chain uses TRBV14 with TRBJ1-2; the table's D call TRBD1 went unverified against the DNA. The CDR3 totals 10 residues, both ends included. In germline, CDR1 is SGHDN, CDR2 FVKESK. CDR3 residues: CASSQTGTAS.